This T cell receptor (beta chain) was sequenced for a study of blood T cell repertoires in COVID-19. Study context: Sources were T cells, B-cell-depleted T cells, or PBMCs; the material itself was cDNA or gDNA.

Sequencing was performed with immunoSEQ multiplex PCR; in TCRdb, only in-frame clones are kept and a portion is missing. In the table there are hundreds of thousands of clones, under 90% of which are singletons. Germline trimming cut 5 bases from V and 3 bases from J; bases unmatched to any gene: 5. The CDR3 sequence is 14 residues long. Per germline, CDR1 SSHAT and CDR2 FNYEAQ (reference sequence). The specimen was peripheral blood. This receptor was obtained from a middle-aged man with acute or convalescent COVID-19. The V and J genes are TRBV7-7 and TRBJ2-3; TRBD1 agrees at 7 bases. In nucleotides, the CDR3 is TGTGCCAGCAGCCCAACGGGACAGACAGATACGCAGTATTTT. It is translated as CASSPTGQTDTQYF.